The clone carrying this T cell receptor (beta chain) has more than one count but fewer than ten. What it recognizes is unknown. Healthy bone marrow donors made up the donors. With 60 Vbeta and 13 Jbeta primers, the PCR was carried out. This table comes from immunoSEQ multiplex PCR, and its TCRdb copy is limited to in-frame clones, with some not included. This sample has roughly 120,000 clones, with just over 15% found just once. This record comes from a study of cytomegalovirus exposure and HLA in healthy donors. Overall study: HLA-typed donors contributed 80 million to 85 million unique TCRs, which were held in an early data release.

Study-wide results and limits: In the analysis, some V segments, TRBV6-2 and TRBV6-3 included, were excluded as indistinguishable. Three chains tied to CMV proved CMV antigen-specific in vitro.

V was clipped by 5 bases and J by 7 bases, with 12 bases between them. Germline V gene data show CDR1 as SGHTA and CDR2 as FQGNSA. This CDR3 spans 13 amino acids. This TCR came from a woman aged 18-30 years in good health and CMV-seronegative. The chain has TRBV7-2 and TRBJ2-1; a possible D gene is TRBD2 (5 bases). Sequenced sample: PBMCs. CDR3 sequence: CASSRRTGNEQFF. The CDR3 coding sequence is TGTGCCAGCAGCAGACGGACGGGGAATGAGCAGTTCTTC.